The 22 T cell receptor beta chains presented below share a single source sample, sequenced in a study of PD-1 blockade in classical Hodgkin lymphoma. Time point described: cycle 4 day 1 (C4D1), after around six weeks of nivolumab. Each patient experienced a relapse that followed autologous stem cell transplantation, and brentuximab vedotin exposure varied. Here immunoSEQ multiplex PCR was the method, and the copy in TCRdb shows in-frame clones only, minus some. The sample lists 43,000 or so clones, around 78% seen once, with around a third in the top ten. The material was peripheral blood mononuclear cells (PBMCs), obtained before the fourth cycle of nivolumab. These TCRs come from a human donor with classical Hodgkin lymphoma.

The chain recombines TRBV4-2 with TRBJ2-1, with TRBD1 matching 8 bases. Trimming removed 6 bases from V and 6 bases from J; junction bases left unmatched: 10. Germline CDR1 LGHNA, CDR2 YNFKEQ. The CDR3 is 15 residues long. In DNA form, the CDR3 reads TGTGCCAGCAGAGGAACCGGGGACAGGTTCAATGAGCAGTTCTTC. It specifies CASRGTGDRFNEQFF.

The chain employs TRBV18 and TRBJ1-1; TRBD1 agrees at 7 bases. This CDR3 is 14 amino acids long. Losses at the gene ends were 2 bases for V and 1 base for J; bases not matched to a gene: 1. Germline V gives CDR1 KGHSH, CDR2 LQKENI. The CDR3 DNA sequence: TGTGCCAGCTCACCAGACAGGGAGAACACTGAAGCTTTCTTT. It is translated as CASSPDRENTEAFF.

V gene TRBV7-9 combines with J gene TRBJ1-6; possibly TRBD1 for D (6 bases). The CDR3 runs to 15 residues. Germline loops: CDR1 SEHNR, CDR2 FQNEAQ (reference sequence). V was shortened by 4 bases and J by 11 bases, with 18 bases between the two germline ends. The CDR3 sequence: CASSSGGGPTTPLHF. The DNA of the CDR3 is TGTGCCAGCAGCTCTGGTGGGGGCCCCACGACACCCCTCCACTTT.

The gene calls are TRBV7-2 and TRBJ2-3, with D uncertain. V gave up 1 base and J gave up 7 bases, with 9 bases separating them. The CDR3 runs 13 residues. Germline CDR1 SGHTA, CDR2 FQGNSA. CDR3 coding DNA: TGTGCCAGCAGCTTAGTTCTTCCCAATACGCAGTATTTT. This encodes CASSLVLPNTQYF.

J is TRBJ1-4 and V is TRBV5-1, with 7 bases matching TRBD1. The CDR3 runs to 17 residues. V lost 0 bases to trimming and J lost 0 bases; unmatched junction nucleotides: 5. Per the germline V gene, CDR1 is SGHRS and CDR2 is YFSETQ. CDR3 nucleotide sequence: TGCGCCAGCAGCTTGGTCCCCGACAGGGCAACTAATGAAAAACTGTTTTTT. As protein: CASSLVPDRATNEKLFF.

V gene TRBV7-2 combines with J gene TRBJ1-3, with 7 bases identical to TRBD1. V gave up 3 bases and J gave up 0 bases; unmatched junction bases: 5. Germline V gene lookup returns CDR1 SGHTA and CDR2 FQGNSA. This CDR3 spans 16 amino acids. CDR3 nucleotide sequence: TGTGCCAGCAGCTTCCAAGGGACAGCCTCTGGAAACACCATATATTTT. Translation: CASSFQGTASGNTIYF. The variable domain in full, with the rest retrieved from reference TRBV7-2 and TRBJ1-3, is GAGVSQSPSNKVTEKGKDVELRCDPISGHTALYWYRQSLGQGLEFLIYFQGNSAPDKSGLPSDRFSAERTGGSVSTLTIQRTQQEDSAVYLCASSFQGTASGNTIYFGEGSWLTVV.

This clone was seen ten or more times. The rearrangement links TRBV5-1 to TRBJ1-2; 7 nucleotides agree with TRBD1. The germline V gene has CDR1 SGHRS and CDR2 YFSETQ. V lost 4 bases to trimming and J lost 6 bases; unmatched junction nucleotides: 9. There are 14 residues in the CDR3. CDR3 residues: CASSGDSRRDGYTF. DNA of the CDR3: TGCGCCAGCAGCGGGGACAGCCGTAGGGATGGCTACACCTTC.

The gene calls are TRBV5-1 and TRBJ1-1, with TRBD1 as a possible D gene (5 bases). Trimming removed 8 bases at V and 3 bases at J, with 17 bases between. Per germline, CDR1 SGHRS and CDR2 YFSETQ. The CDR3 loop spans 14 amino acids. Written as DNA, the CDR3 is TGCGCCAGTTCCGGAGGTGGGGGTGACACTGAAGCTTTCTTT. It translates to CASSGGGGDTEAFF.

This clone was seen more than once but under ten times. This chain connects TRBV7-3 to TRBJ1-1; D ambiguous. V lost 5 bases and J lost 0, with 10 bases in between. Germline V gives CDR1 SGHTA, CDR2 FQGTGA. The length of the CDR3 is 14 residues. The CDR3 sequence: CASSPSVVNTEAFF. CDR3 coding DNA: TGTGCCAGCAGCCCCTCCGTGGTGAACACTGAAGCTTTCTTT.

The CDR3, as DNA: TGCGCCAGCAGCGCCTCGACAGGATTACCCTACGAGCAGTACTTC. As protein: CASSASTGLPYEQYF. The chain is built from TRBV5-1 and TRBJ2-7; weak D call: TRBD1 (6 bases). V dropped 4 bases and J dropped 2 bases, with 16 bases sitting between them. The CDR3 contains 15 residues. CDR1 is SGHRS, CDR2 YFSETQ, per germline.

The rearrangement joins TRBV10-3 to TRBJ2-1, with a weak D call TRBD2 (7 bases). The CDR3 consists of 13 residues. Germline CDR1 is ENHRY and CDR2 is SYGVKD. The germline V and J ends were trimmed by 6 bases and 6 bases, with 12 bases remaining between them. The CDR3 DNA is TGTGCCATCAGGGAAGGGGGGGGCAATGAGCAGTTCTTC. Translating it yields CAIREGGGNEQFF.

The chain has TRBV11-3 and TRBJ2-7; D unresolved. V lost 0 bases to trimming and J lost 7 bases, with 7 bases between them. The CDR3 sequence is 12 residues long. In germline, CDR1 is SGHNT, CDR2 YENEEA. CDR3 protein: CASSLDRQEQYF. The CDR3 DNA is TGTGCCAGCAGCTTAGATCGTCAGGAGCAGTACTTC.

The V call is TRBV28, the J call TRBJ1-1; D remains unclear. This CDR3 spans 13 amino acids. Per germline, CDR1 MDHEN and CDR2 SYDVKM. V lost 3 bases and J 1 base, leaving 6 bases between the germline ends. CDR3 DNA: TGTGCCAGCAGTTTGCCGGGGAACACTGAAGCTTTCTTT. This translates into CASSLPGNTEAFF.

This sequence joins TRBV18 and TRBJ2-3, with D perhaps given as TRBD1 or TRBD2 (5 bases each). Germline loops: CDR1 KGHSH, CDR2 LQKENI. The CDR3 covers 18 residues. V was clipped by 6 bases and J by 2 bases, with 24 bases between them. As DNA, the CDR3 is TGTGCCAGCTCCCTGTACCGATATGGGGACGACATCACAGATACGCAGTATTTT. It codes for CASSLYRYGDDITDTQYF.

The chain joins TRBV9 to TRBJ2-6; D might be TRBD1 or TRBD2, each matching 5 bases. Germline values: CDR1 SGDLS, CDR2 YYNGEE. The CDR3 runs 13 residues. Trimming removed 2 bases from V and 15 bases from J, with 15 bases in between. The CDR3 sequence is CASSVGDLRDLTF. CDR3 sequence (DNA): TGTGCCAGCAGCGTCGGGGACCTCAGAGACCTGACTTTC.

V usage is TRBV7-9 and J usage is TRBJ1-3; D gene uncertain. Germline CDR1 reads SEHNR; CDR2 reads FQNEAQ (reference sequence). This CDR3 contains 16 residues. The V gene lost 5 bases and the J gene lost 0 bases, with 14 bases spanning the gap. CDR3 sequence (DNA): TGTGCCAGCAGCCGGAGCAAAAAATCCTCTGGAAACACCATATATTTT. Its protein product is CASSRSKKSSGNTIYF.

This clone was seen only a few times. V gene TRBV6-6 combines with J gene TRBJ2-1; 8 nucleotides line up with TRBD1. CDR1 MNHNY and CDR2 SVGAGI come from the germline V gene (reference sequence). Trimming took 0 bases from V and 7 from J; bases not matched to a gene: 2. The CDR3 is made up of 14 amino acids. The CDR3 sequence: CASSYSTGGNEQFF. The DNA for the CDR3 is TGTGCCAGCAGTTACTCTACAGGGGGAAATGAGCAGTTCTTC.

V gene TRBV9 combines with J gene TRBJ2-4; the D call may be TRBD1 or TRBD2 (5 bases each). Germline-derived CDR1 and CDR2 are SGDLS and YYNGEE. This CDR3 spans 14 amino acids. V lost 3 bases and J lost 7, with 14 bases in between. For the CDR3, the DNA is TGTGCCAGCAGCGCGGGGACGCTCTGGAACATTCAGTACTTC. This gives the protein CASSAGTLWNIQYF.

V usage is TRBV7-8 and J usage is TRBJ2-7; D may match TRBD1 or TRBD2 (7 bases each). Germline assignment: CDR1 SGHVS and CDR2 FQNEAQ. V lost 5 bases and J lost 5, with 28 bases in between. This CDR3 region has 18 residues. This CDR3 reads CASSPRRGRTRQDDEQYF. In DNA, the CDR3 is TGTGCCAGCAGCCCCCGAAGGGGGCGGACTAGACAGGACGACGAGCAGTACTTC.

The CDR3 sequence is CSSTSGGSGEQFF. The CDR3 bases are TGCAGCTCGACTAGCGGGGGTAGCGGTGAGCAGTTCTTC. J is TRBJ2-1 and V is TRBV29-1; TRBD2 agrees at 12 bases. V shed 8 bases and J 9 bases; nucleotides not matched to a gene: 8. There are 13 residues in the CDR3. Germline assignment: CDR1 SQVTM and CDR2 ANQGSEA.

CDR3: CASSFGTLGDTQYF. The CDR3 DNA reads as TGTGCCAGCAGTTTCGGGACACTCGGGGATACGCAGTATTTT. The V gene is TRBV28, the J gene TRBJ2-3; D is perhaps TRBD1 (6 bases). V was cut by 3 bases and J by 6 bases, with 13 bases left in between. The CDR3 has 14 residues. Germline loops: CDR1 MDHEN, CDR2 SYDVKM.

The chain couples TRBV5-5 to TRBJ1-4, with D hard to call. Trimming took off 4 bases at V and 0 bases at J, with 13 bases between the two ends. The CDR3 sequence is 16 residues long. Germline-derived CDR1 and CDR2 are SGHKS and YYEKEE (reference sequence). CDR3 amino acids: CASSPTGSATNEKLFF. CDR3 in DNA: TGTGCCAGCAGCCCTACCGGGAGTGCAACTAATGAAAAACTGTTTTTT.